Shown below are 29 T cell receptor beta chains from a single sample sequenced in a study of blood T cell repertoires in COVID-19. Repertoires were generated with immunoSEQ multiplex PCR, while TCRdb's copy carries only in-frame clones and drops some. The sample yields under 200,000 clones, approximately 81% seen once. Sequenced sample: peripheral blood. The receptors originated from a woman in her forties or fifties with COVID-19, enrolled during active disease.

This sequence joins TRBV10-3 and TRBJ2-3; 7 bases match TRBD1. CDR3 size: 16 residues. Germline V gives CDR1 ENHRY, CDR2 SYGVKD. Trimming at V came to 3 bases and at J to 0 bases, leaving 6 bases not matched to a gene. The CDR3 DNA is TGTGCCATCAGTGAACCCGGGACAGCTAGCACAGATACGCAGTATTTT. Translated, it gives CAISEPGTASTDTQYF.

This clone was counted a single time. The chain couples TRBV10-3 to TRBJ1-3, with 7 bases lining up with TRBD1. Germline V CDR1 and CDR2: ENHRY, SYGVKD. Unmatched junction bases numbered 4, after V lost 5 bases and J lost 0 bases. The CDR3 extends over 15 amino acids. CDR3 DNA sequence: TGTGCCATCAGTAGGACAGGACACTCTGGAAACACCATATATTTT. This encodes CAISRTGHSGNTIYF.

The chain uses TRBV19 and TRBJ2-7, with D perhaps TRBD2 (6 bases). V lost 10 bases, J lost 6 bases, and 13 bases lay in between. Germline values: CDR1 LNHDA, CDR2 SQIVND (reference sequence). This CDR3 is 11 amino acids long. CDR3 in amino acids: CATKEGLEQYF. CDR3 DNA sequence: TGTGCCACAAAGGAGGGGCTCGAGCAGTACTTC.

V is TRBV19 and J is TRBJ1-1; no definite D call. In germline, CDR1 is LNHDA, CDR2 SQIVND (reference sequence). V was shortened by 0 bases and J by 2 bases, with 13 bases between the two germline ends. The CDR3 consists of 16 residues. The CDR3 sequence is CASSIDLFAVNTEAFF. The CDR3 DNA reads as TGTGCCAGTAGTATAGATCTATTCGCGGTTAACACTGAAGCTTTCTTT.

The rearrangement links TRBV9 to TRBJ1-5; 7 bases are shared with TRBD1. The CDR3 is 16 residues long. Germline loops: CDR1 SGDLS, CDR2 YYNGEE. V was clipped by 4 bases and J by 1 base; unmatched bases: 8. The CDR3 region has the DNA TGTGCCAGCAGCACTCGACAGGGACGGAGCAATCAGCCCCAGCATTTT. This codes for CASSTRQGRSNQPQHF.

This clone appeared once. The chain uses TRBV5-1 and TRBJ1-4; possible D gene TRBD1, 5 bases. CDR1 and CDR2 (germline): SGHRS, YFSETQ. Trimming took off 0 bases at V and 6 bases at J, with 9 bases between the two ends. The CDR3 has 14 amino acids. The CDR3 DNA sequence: TGCGCCAGCAGCTTGGAGGGGAGGGATGAAAAACTGTTTTTT. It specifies CASSLEGRDEKLFF.

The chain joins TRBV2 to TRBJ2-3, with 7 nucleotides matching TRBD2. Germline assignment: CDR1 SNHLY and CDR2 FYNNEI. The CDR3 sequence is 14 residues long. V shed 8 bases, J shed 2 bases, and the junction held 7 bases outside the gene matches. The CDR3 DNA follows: TGTGCCAGCGGGGGGGTTTACAACACAGATACGCAGTATTTT. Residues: CASGGVYNTDTQYF.

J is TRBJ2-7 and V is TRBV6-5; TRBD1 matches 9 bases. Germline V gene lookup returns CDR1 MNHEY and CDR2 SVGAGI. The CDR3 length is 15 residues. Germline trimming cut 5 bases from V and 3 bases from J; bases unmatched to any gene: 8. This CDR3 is CASSITGGEIYEQYF. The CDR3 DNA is TGTGCCAGCAGTATAACAGGGGGCGAAATCTACGAGCAGTACTTC.

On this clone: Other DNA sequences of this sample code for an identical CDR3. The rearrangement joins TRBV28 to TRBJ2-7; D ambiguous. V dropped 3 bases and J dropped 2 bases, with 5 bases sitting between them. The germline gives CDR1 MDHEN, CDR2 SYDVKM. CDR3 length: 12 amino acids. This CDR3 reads CASSFLTYEQYF. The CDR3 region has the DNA TGTGCCAGCAGTTTTCTAACCTACGAGCAGTACTTC.

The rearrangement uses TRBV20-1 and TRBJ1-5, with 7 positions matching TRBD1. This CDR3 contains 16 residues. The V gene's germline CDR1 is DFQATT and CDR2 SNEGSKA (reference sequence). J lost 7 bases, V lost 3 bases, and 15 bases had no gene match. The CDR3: CSASRYSGQAAQPQHF. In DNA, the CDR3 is TGCAGTGCTAGTCGATACAGCGGACAGGCCGCGCAGCCCCAGCATTTT.

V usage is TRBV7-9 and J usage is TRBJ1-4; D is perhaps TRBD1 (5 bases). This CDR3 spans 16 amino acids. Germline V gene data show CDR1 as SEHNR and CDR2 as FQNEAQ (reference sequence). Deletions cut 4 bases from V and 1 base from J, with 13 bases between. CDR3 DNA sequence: TGTGCCAGCAGCTCCATCGTCGGGGGAACTAATGAAAAACTGTTTTTT. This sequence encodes CASSSIVGGTNEKLFF.

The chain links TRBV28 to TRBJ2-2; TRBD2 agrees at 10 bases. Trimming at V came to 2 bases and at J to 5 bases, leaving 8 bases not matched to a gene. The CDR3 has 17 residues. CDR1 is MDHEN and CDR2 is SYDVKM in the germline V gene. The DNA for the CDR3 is TGTGCCAGCAGTTTAACTAGCGGGGCCCTGGGGACCGGGGAGCTGTTTTTT. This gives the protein CASSLTSGALGTGELFF.

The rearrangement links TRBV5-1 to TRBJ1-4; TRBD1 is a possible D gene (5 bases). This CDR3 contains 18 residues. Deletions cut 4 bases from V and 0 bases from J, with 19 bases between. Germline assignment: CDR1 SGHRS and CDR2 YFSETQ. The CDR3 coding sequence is TGCGCCAGCAGCCCGACCCCGGACAAATATGCAACTAATGAAAAACTGTTTTTT. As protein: CASSPTPDKYATNEKLFF.

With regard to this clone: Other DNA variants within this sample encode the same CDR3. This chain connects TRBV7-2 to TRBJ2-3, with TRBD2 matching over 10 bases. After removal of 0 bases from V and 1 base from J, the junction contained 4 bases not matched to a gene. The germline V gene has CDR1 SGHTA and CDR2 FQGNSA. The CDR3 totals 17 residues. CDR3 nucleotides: TGTGCCAGCAGCTTAGCCGGTACTAGCGGGGGCACAGATACGCAGTATTTT. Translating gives CASSLAGTSGGTDTQYF.

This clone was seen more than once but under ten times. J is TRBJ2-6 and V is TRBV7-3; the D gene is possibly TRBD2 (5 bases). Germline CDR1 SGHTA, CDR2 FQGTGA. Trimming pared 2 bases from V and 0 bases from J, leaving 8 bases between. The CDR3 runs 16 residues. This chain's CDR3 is CASSLEGISGANVLTF. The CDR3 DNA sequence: TGTGCCAGCAGCTTAGAGGGCATCTCTGGGGCCAACGTCCTGACTTTC. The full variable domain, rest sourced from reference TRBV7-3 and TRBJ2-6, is GAGVSQTPSNKVTEKGKYVELRCDPISGHTALYWYRQSLGQGPEFLIYFQGTGAADDSGLPNDRFFAVRPEGSVSTLKIQRTERGDSAVYLCASSLEGISGANVLTFGAGSRLTVL.

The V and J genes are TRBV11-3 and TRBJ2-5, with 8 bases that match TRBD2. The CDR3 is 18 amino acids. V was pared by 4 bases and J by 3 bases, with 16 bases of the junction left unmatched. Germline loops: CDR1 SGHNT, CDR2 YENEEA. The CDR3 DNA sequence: TGTGCCAGCAGCTCAGCCCCATTTGGGGATAGCGGGGAAGAGACCCAGTACTTC. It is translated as CASSSAPFGDSGEETQYF. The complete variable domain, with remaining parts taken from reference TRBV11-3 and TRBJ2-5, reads EAGVVQSPRYKIIEKKQPVAFWCNPISGHNTLYWYLQNLGQGPELLIRYENEEAVDDSQLPKDRFSAERLKGVDSTLKIQPAELGDSAVYLCASSSAPFGDSGEETQYFGPGTRLLVL.

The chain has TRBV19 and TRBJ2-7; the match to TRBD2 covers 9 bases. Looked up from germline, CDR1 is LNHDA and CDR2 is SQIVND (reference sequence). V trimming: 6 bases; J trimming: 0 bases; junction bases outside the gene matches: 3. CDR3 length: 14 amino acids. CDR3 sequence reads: CASSLLAGSYEQYF. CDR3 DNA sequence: TGTGCCAGTAGCCTACTAGCGGGCTCCTACGAGCAGTACTTC.

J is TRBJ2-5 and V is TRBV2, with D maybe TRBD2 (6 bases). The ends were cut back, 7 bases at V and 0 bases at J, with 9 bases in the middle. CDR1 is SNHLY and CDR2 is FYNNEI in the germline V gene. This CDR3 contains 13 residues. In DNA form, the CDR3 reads TGTGCCAGCAAGGAGGGTGACCAAGAGACCCAGTACTTC. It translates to CASKEGDQETQYF.

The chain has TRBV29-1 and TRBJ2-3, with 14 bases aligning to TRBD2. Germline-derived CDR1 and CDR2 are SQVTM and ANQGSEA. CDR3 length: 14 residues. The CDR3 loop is CGTGLAGGRDTQYF. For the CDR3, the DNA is TGCGGGACCGGACTAGCGGGGGGCCGGGATACGCAGTATTTT.

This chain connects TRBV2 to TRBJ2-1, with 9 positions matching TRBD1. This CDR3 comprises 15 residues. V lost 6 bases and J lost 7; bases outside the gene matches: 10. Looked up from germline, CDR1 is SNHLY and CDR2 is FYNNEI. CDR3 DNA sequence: TGTGCCAGCAGACAGGACAGGGGTTTTCGGAATGAGCAGTTCTTC. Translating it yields CASRQDRGFRNEQFF.

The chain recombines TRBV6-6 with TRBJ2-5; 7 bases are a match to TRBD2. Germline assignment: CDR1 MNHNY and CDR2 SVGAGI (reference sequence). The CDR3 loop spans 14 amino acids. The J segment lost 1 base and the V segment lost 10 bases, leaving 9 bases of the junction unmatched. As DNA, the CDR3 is TGTGCCACCAACGTCGGGGGGTCCCAAGAGACCCAGTACTTC. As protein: CATNVGGSQETQYF.

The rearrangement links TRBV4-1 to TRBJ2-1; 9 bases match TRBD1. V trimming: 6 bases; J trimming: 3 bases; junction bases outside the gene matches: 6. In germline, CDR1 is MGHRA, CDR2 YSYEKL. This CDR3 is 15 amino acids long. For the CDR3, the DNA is TGCGCCAGCAGACTCCTGGGACAGGGCTACAATGAGCAGTTCTTC. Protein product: CASRLLGQGYNEQFF.

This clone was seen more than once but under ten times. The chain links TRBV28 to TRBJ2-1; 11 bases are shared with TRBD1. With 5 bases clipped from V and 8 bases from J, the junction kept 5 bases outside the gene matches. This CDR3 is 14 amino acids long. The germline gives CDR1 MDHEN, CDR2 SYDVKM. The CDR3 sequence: CASSPGQGAHEQFF. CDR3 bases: TGTGCCAGCAGTCCCGGACAGGGGGCCCATGAGCAGTTCTTC.

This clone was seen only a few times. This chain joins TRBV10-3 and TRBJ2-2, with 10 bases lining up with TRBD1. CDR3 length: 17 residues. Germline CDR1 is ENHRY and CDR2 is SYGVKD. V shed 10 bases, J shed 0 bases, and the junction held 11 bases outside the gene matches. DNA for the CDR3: TGTGCCACCCGGGACAGGGGTTCAACGGCGAACACCGGGGAGCTGTTTTTT. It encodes CATRDRGSTANTGELFF.

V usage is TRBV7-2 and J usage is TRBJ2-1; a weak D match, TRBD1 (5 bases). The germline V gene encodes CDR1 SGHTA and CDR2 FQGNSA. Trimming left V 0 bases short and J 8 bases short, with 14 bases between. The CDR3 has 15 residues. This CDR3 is CASSLAAQGIDEQFF. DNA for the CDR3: TGTGCCAGCAGCTTAGCGGCCCAGGGAATCGATGAGCAGTTCTTC.

The CDR3, as DNA: TGTGCCACACGTGCGTATCCCCAAGAGACCCAGTACTTC. Translating gives CATRAYPQETQYF. The rearrangement joins TRBV15 to TRBJ2-5; D remains ambiguous. Per germline, CDR1 LNHNV and CDR2 YYDKDF (reference sequence). CDR3 size: 13 residues. V was cut by 9 bases and J by 1 base, with 12 bases left in between.

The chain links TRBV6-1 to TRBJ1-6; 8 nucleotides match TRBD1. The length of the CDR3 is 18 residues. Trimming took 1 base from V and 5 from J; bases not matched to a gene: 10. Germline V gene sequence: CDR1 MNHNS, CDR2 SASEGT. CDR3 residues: CASSEGQGALYNNSPLHF. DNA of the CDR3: TGTGCCAGCAGTGAAGGGCAGGGGGCACTCTATAATAATTCACCCCTCCACTTT.

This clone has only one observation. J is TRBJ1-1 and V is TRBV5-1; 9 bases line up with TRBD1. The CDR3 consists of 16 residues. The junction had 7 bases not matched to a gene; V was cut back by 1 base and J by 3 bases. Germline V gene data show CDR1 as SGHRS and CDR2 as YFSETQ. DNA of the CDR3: TGCGCCAGCAGCTTGTTCCGGGACAGGGATGACACTGAAGCTTTCTTT. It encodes CASSLFRDRDDTEAFF.

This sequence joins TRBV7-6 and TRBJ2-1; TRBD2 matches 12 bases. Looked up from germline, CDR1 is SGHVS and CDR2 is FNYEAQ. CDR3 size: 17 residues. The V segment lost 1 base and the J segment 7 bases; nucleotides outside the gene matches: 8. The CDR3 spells CASSLGLAGGLGNEQFF. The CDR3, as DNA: TGTGCCAGCAGCTTAGGGCTAGCGGGGGGGCTAGGTAATGAGCAGTTCTTC.